This TCR beta chain was profiled in a study of blood T cell repertoires in COVID-19. Turning to the study itself: Sites across the United States, Italy and Spain contributed samples from acute and convalescent COVID-19. Sources were T cells, B-cell-depleted T cells, or PBMCs; the material itself was cDNA or gDNA.

While infection was still active, Seattle patients were enrolled and then followed longitudinally. CDR3 length equals 15 residues. Trimming removed 8 bases at V and 3 bases at J, with 19 bases between. The V gene's germline CDR1 is MNHEY and CDR2 SVGAGI. In the study's own analysis: By means of reference gene primer amplification, nucleated cell counts were estimated. Produced via immunoSEQ multiplex PCR; TCRdb's table is partial and in-frame only. That table is the source of V, J and clone size, and D and trimming were worked out from the DNA. Of 210,000 or so clones in the sample, 65% to 90% are singletons; the top ten hold 5% to 6.5%.

This rearrangement joins TRBV6-5 to TRBJ1-2; D not resolved. Sequenced material: peripheral blood. The clonotype originates from a man over 45 with COVID-19, enrolled during active disease. The CDR3 bases are TGTGCCAGCTCCGAGACCGGTGGTGACTACTATGGCTACACCTTC. This gives the protein CASSETGGDYYGYTF.